This T cell receptor (beta chain) is from a study of blood T cell repertoires in COVID-19. Study summary: Collection of acute and convalescent COVID-19 samples took place in the United States, Italy and Spain. The cDNA or gDNA used as material had been derived from T cells, B-cell-depleted T cells, or PBMCs.

Profiling relied on immunoSEQ multiplex PCR, and the TCRdb table lists in-frame clones only, not all of them. The sample contains around 300,000 clones, about 90% of which appear only once. The germline V gene encodes CDR1 SGDLS and CDR2 YYNGEE. The CDR3 is 15 amino acids. Trimming shortened V by 2 bases and J by 6 bases, and 14 bases separated the two germline ends. The age range of participants was 18 to 89 years, with residence in some 25 US areas. Cohort placement rested on clinical history that participants reported themselves. The chain employs TRBV9 and TRBJ2-2; D not certain. This receptor was identified in a woman in her twenties or thirties who had recovered from COVID-19. Sequencing was performed on PBMCs or T cells enriched from blood (not recorded which). Here the CDR3 DNA reads TGTGCCAGCAGCGTCAGGCCGAGAGTATCCGGGGAGCTGTTTTTT. Translating gives CASSVRPRVSGELFF.